These T cell receptor beta chains were read from a single sample in a study of CD8+CD57+ T cells in acquired aplastic anemia. TCRdb fed the reads into MiXCR, producing one record per CDR3 protein. The sample lists some 280,000 distinct CDR3 sequences; 50% to 70% were seen once. Sequences were obtained from sorted CD4+, CD8+, or CD8+CD57+ T cells (not recorded which) from PBMCs. The receptors stem from a human donor with severe aplastic anemia or a healthy control (not recorded which). Each CDR3 is given with its conserved first and last residue. D genes are given only for firm matches. Some rows mark clone size as missing; the rest say once, few, many or name a class of expanded clone.

J gene: TRBJ1-4; V gene: TRBV7-6; clone size: -; D gene: TRBD1; CDR3 DNA: TGTGCCAGCAGCTCCCGACAGGGCAGGGAAAAACTGTTTTTT; CDR3 protein: CASSSRQGREKLFF
J gene: TRBJ2-7; V gene: TRBV7-9; clone size: -; D gene: -; CDR3 DNA: TGTGCCAGCAGCTCGAGCCTGACAGCGTACGAGCAGTACTTC; CDR3 protein: CASSSSLTAYEQYF
J gene: TRBJ1-2; V gene: TRBV10-2; clone size: once; D gene: -; CDR3 DNA: TGCGCCAGCAATACTAGTCGGGGGCTCATGGACTATGGCTGCACCTTC; CDR3 protein: CASNTSRGLMDYGCTF
J gene: TRBJ1-1; V gene: TRBV7-2; clone size: -; D gene: -; CDR3 DNA: TGTGCCAGCAGCTTCGGTGGGAGGACTGAAGCTTTCTTT; CDR3 protein: CASSFGGRTEAFF
J gene: TRBJ2-5; V gene: TRBV7-2; clone size: -; D gene: -; CDR3 DNA: TGTGCCAGCAGCTTAGGAGCGGGTGGAGAGACCCAGTACTTC; CDR3 protein: CASSLGAGGETQYF
J gene: TRBJ2-5; V gene: TRBV6-4; clone size: -; D gene: TRBD1; CDR3 DNA: TGTGCCAGCAGTGAAGATGGGACAGGGGAGTTGGAGACCCAGTACTTC; CDR3 protein: CASSEDGTGELETQYF
J gene: TRBJ2-3; V gene: TRBV25-1; clone size: -; D gene: -; CDR3 DNA: TGTGCCAGCAGTGATGTTTTAGGCCTGGATACGCAGTATTTT; CDR3 protein: CASSDVLGLDTQYF
J gene: TRBJ1-1; V gene: TRBV6-6; clone size: many; D gene: -; CDR3 DNA: TGTGCCAGCAGTCAACCGGGACGGGAAGCTGAAGCTTTCTTT; CDR3 protein: CASSQPGREAEAFF
J gene: TRBJ2-1; V gene: TRBV5-1; clone size: many; D gene: -; CDR3 DNA: TGCGCCAGCAGCTTAGGAGGGGGCGCCTACAATGAGCAGTTCTTC; CDR3 protein: CASSLGGGAYNEQFF
J gene: TRBJ1-5; V gene: TRBV24-1; clone size: few; D gene: -; CDR3 DNA: TGTGCCACCAGTGATGACAACTCAGCACCGAATCAGCCCCAGCATTTT; CDR3 protein: CATSDDNSAPNQPQHF
J gene: TRBJ1-2; V gene: TRBV6-5; clone size: -; D gene: TRBD1; CDR3 DNA: TGTGCCAGCAGTGCCGGGGCCGGGACAGGGGGCGACGGCTACACCTTC; CDR3 protein: CASSAGAGTGGDGYTF
J gene: TRBJ2-3; V gene: TRBV11-3; clone size: many; D gene: TRBD1; CDR3 DNA: TGTGCCAGCAGCCAGGGGTGGGGACAGCAATCAGATACGCAGTATTTT; CDR3 protein: CASSQGWGQQSDTQYF
J gene: TRBJ2-2; V gene: TRBV6-1; clone size: many; D gene: -; CDR3 DNA: TGTGCCAGCAGTGACTGGAACACCGGGGAGCTGTTTTTT; CDR3 protein: CASSDWNTGELFF
J gene: TRBJ2-5; V gene: TRBV9; clone size: -; D gene: TRBD1; CDR3 DNA: TGTGCCAGCAGCGTAGGGGCAGGGGGCATGGAGACCCAGTACTTC; CDR3 protein: CASSVGAGGMETQYF
J gene: TRBJ1-6; V gene: TRBV25-1; clone size: -; D gene: TRBD1; CDR3 DNA: TGTGCCAGCAGTGGTGGAAGGGGGACAGGGGGCACCTATAATTCACCCCTCCACTTT; CDR3 protein: CASSGGRGTGGTYNSPLHF